Listed here are 31 T cell receptor beta chains from one sample, sequenced in a study of PD-1 blockade in classical Hodgkin lymphoma. Time point here: newly diagnosed, previously untreated cHL patient sample. Sequencing used immunoSEQ multiplex PCR; TCRdb keeps in-frame clones, though not all of them. The repertoire holds approximately 45,000 clones, approximately 91% seen once, with around 5% in the top ten. The specimen was peripheral blood mononuclear cells (PBMCs). These receptors were obtained from a human donor with classical Hodgkin lymphoma.

V usage is TRBV2 and J usage is TRBJ1-2; D might be TRBD1 (5 bases). V gave up 0 bases and J gave up 0 bases, with 8 bases separating them. The CDR3 extends over 15 amino acids. In germline, CDR1 is SNHLY, CDR2 FYNNEI. This chain's CDR3 is CASSEAGAANYGYTF. CDR3 DNA sequence: TGTGCCAGCAGTGAAGCAGGGGCAGCTAACTATGGCTACACCTTC.

The CDR3 DNA sequence: TGTGCCAGCAGCTCGAACGTTCAGGGTACCGAAGCTTTCTTT. Protein sequence: CASSSNVQGTEAFF. The chain uses TRBV11-3 and TRBJ1-1; weak D call: TRBD1 (5 bases). In germline, CDR1 is SGHNT, CDR2 YENEEA. This CDR3 has 14 amino acids. With 4 bases removed from V and 8 bases from J, the gap between germline ends came to 17 bases.

The count of this clone is one. The V and J genes are TRBV2 and TRBJ2-7; 11 bases are a match to TRBD2. CDR3 length equals 15 residues. The J segment lost 4 bases and the V segment lost 3 bases, leaving 5 bases of the junction unmatched. The germline V gene encodes CDR1 SNHLY and CDR2 FYNNEI. The CDR3 DNA reads as TGTGCCAGCAGTGATATTCTAGCGGGAGGATACGAGCAGTACTTC. Its protein product is CASSDILAGGYEQYF.

This chain uses TRBV21-1 with TRBJ1-1; the D call TRBD1 from the table was never checked on the DNA. TRBV21-1 is described as a pseudogene. CDR3 length: 14 residues. CDR3 protein: CASNPQGWNTEAFF. The CDR3 DNA follows: TGTGCCAGCAACCCACAGGGGTGGAACACTGAAGCTTTCTTT.

The V call is TRBV27, the J call TRBJ2-7, with unresolved D. CDR3 length: 12 amino acids. Trimming removed 7 bases from V and 4 bases from J, with 11 bases in between. Germline CDR1 MNHEY, CDR2 SMNVEV (reference sequence). CDR3: CASTFVKYEQYV. The CDR3 DNA reads as TGTGCCAGCACCTTTGTGAAGTACGAGCAGTACGTC.

The chain is built from TRBV5-1 and TRBJ1-6; 7 positions agree with TRBD1. CDR1 SGHRS and CDR2 YFSETQ come from the germline V gene. The CDR3 covers 15 residues. V was clipped by 3 bases and J by 7 bases; unmatched bases: 7. CDR3 coding DNA: TGCGCCAGCAGCTCCGACAGGGCTGGGAATTCACCCCTCCACTTT. Its translation: CASSSDRAGNSPLHF. Using reference TRBV5-1 and TRBJ1-6 for the parts outside the CDR3, the full variable domain is KAGVTQTPRYLIKTRGQQVTLSCSPISGHRSVSWYQQTPGQGLQFLFEYFSETQRNKGNFPGRFSGRQFSNSRSEMNVSTLELGDSALYLCASSSDRAGNSPLHFGNGTRLTVT.

The gene calls are TRBV5-6 and TRBJ2-7; TRBD1 aligns across 11 bases. The ends lost 5 bases at V and 4 bases at J; junction bases unmatched: 11. The CDR3 totals 16 residues. Germline V gene sequence: CDR1 SGHDT, CDR2 YYEEEE. This CDR3 reads CASSSKRGQGGYEQYF. The CDR3 region has the DNA TGTGCCAGCAGTTCAAAGCGGGGACAGGGGGGGTACGAGCAGTACTTC. The entire variable domain, with the rest obtained from reference TRBV5-6 and TRBJ2-7, is as follows: DAGVTQSPTHLIKTRGQQVTLRCSPKSGHDTVSWYQQALGQGPQFIFQYYEEEERQRGNFPDRFSGHQFPNYSSELNVNALLLGDSALYLCASSSKRGQGGYEQYFGPGTRLTVT.

The J gene is TRBJ1-4, the V gene TRBV5-1, with D hard to call. Germline V gene sequence: CDR1 SGHRS, CDR2 YFSETQ. Trimming removed 5 bases at V and 0 bases at J, with 5 bases between. This CDR3 is 13 amino acids long. CDR3 in DNA: TGCGCCAGCAGATCGACAACTAATGAAAAACTGTTTTTT. This encodes CASRSTTNEKLFF.

The V gene is TRBV10-1, the J gene TRBJ2-3; the D gene is possibly TRBD2 (7 bases). From germline, CDR1 is WNHNN and CDR2 SYGVQD (reference sequence). The V end was cut by 6 bases, the J end by 8 bases, with 30 bases between. The CDR3 extends over 18 amino acids. This chain's CDR3 is CASSPGRGTTLGSATQYF. Here the CDR3 DNA reads TGCGCCAGCAGCCCCGGTAGGGGGACTACCCTAGGAAGTGCTACGCAGTATTTT.

The chain carries TRBV5-1 and TRBJ1-3, with no clear D. CDR1 SGHRS and CDR2 YFSETQ come from the germline V gene. The V and J ends lost 4 bases and 3 bases respectively, with 20 bases between them. The CDR3 loop spans 17 amino acids. The CDR3 sequence is CASSPGIIRGLGNTIYF. The CDR3 coding sequence is TGCGCCAGCAGCCCCGGAATTATTCGTGGCCTTGGAAACACCATATATTTT.

The chain joins TRBV11-3 to TRBJ2-5; no reliable D call. Trimming took off 5 bases at V and 1 base at J, with 8 bases between the two ends. The CDR3 consists of 13 residues. Germline CDR1 is SGHNT and CDR2 is YENEEA. CDR3 sequence (DNA): TGTGCCAGCAGCCGGACCCTCCAAGAGACCCAGTACTTC. Residues: CASSRTLQETQYF.

CDR3 DNA sequence: TGTGCCAGCAGTTACGTACGGAGATTTAACTATGGCTACACCTTC. It encodes CASSYVRRFNYGYTF. This chain connects TRBV28 to TRBJ1-2; D unresolved. The CDR3 is 15 residues long. V lost 4 bases to trimming and J lost 1 base, with 13 bases between them. CDR1 MDHEN and CDR2 SYDVKM come from the germline V gene.

V and J are TRBV5-1 and TRBJ1-1; D gene ambiguous. The length of the CDR3 is 13 residues. The germline V gene encodes CDR1 SGHRS and CDR2 YFSETQ. Trimming took off 0 bases at V and 8 bases at J, with 11 bases between the two ends. The CDR3 sequence: CASSLESALEAFF. CDR3 coding DNA: TGCGCCAGCAGCTTGGAGTCGGCCTTGGAAGCTTTCTTT.

In regard to this clone: The junction shows a germline mismatch at one end, possibly a read error. The chain couples TRBV7-7 to TRBJ2-1, with 7 bases matching TRBD2. The CDR3 length is 16 residues. In germline, CDR1 is SSHAT, CDR2 FNYEAQ (reference sequence). The CDR3, as DNA: TGTGCTAGCAGCTTAGAAGGCGGGAGCTCCTACAATGAGCAGTTCTTC. Protein sequence: CASSLEGGSSYNEQFF.

V is TRBV6-5 and J is TRBJ2-7; 8 positions agree with TRBD1. The V gene end was trimmed by 5 bases and the J gene end by 2 bases; junction bases not matched to a gene: 5. The CDR3 is 14 amino acids. Germline V gene data show CDR1 as MNHEY and CDR2 as SVGAGI. The CDR3 here is CASSLDRGPYEQYF. The CDR3 nucleotides read TGTGCCAGCAGTCTTGACAGGGGCCCCTACGAGCAGTACTTC.

This rearrangement joins TRBV19 to TRBJ1-2; D uncertain. V gave up 3 bases and J gave up 1 base, with 15 bases separating them. Germline V lookup: CDR1 LNHDA, CDR2 SQIVND (reference sequence). The CDR3 has 16 residues. The CDR3, as DNA: TGTGCCAGTAGTATTAGCCCCCGGGGATTTAACTATGGCTACACCTTC. Translating gives CASSISPRGFNYGYTF.

The chain combines TRBV30 with TRBJ2-5; TRBD2 aligns across 9 bases. The germline gives CDR1 GTSNPN, CDR2 SVGIG (reference sequence). The CDR3 sequence is 14 residues long. The V gene end was trimmed by 2 bases and the J gene end by 7 bases; junction bases not matched to a gene: 8. CDR3 nucleotide sequence: TGTGCCTGGAGTTCGCTAGCGGGATCCGGGACCCAGTACTTC. It translates to CAWSSLAGSGTQYF.

CDR3 nucleotide sequence: TGCGCCAGCAGCTTTGGGCCCCTGGGGGAGAGGGCAGATACGCAGTATTTT. Its translation is CASSFGPLGERADTQYF. The chain couples TRBV5-1 to TRBJ2-3; the D call may be TRBD1 or TRBD2 (5 bases each). V was trimmed by 2 bases and J by 4 bases, leaving 20 bases between them. From germline, CDR1 is SGHRS and CDR2 YFSETQ. The CDR3 consists of 17 residues.

The V and J genes are TRBV11-2 and TRBJ1-1; a possible D gene is TRBD1 (6 bases). The V and J ends lost 4 bases and 2 bases respectively, with 20 bases between them. The length of the CDR3 is 17 residues. The V gene's germline CDR1 is SGHAT and CDR2 FQNNGV. The CDR3 DNA follows: TGTGCCAGCAGCTCATTGAGAGGGAGGGGGGTAAACACTGAAGCTTTCTTT. As protein: CASSSLRGRGVNTEAFF. Using reference TRBV11-2 and TRBJ1-1 for the parts outside the CDR3, the full variable domain is EAGVAQSPRYKIIEKRQSVAFWCNPISGHATLYWYQQILGQGPKLLIQFQNNGVVDDSQLPKDRFSAERLKGVDSTLKIQPAKLEDSAVYLCASSSLRGRGVNTEAFFGQGTRLTVV.

The chain recombines TRBV9 with TRBJ2-3; the match to TRBD2 covers 9 bases. Per the germline V gene, CDR1 is SGDLS and CDR2 is YYNGEE. The CDR3 loop spans 16 amino acids. J was trimmed by 2 bases and V by 3 bases; bases with no gene match: 7. The CDR3 coding sequence is TGTGCCAGCAGCGCGAGACTAGCGGAATTCACAGATACGCAGTATTTT. This encodes CASSARLAEFTDTQYF.

This clone is a singleton in its sample. The chain recombines TRBV30 with TRBJ2-5; TRBD1 matches 8 bases. CDR3 size: 18 residues. V trimming: 0 bases; J trimming: 4 bases; junction bases outside the gene matches: 16. Germline V gene lookup returns CDR1 GTSNPN and CDR2 SVGIG (reference sequence). CDR3 DNA sequence: TGTGCCTGGAGTGTATCGCCGACCGGACAGGGACGAAGAGAGACCCAGTACTTC. Its protein product is CAWSVSPTGQGRRETQYF.

The rearrangement uses TRBV25-1 and TRBJ1-2, with D perhaps matching TRBD1 (5 bases). CDR3 length: 16 amino acids. Germline assignment: CDR1 MGHDK and CDR2 SYGVNS. Trimming left V 3 bases short and J 4 bases short, with 18 bases between. The CDR3 is CASSDSTLGGTYGYTF. CDR3 sequence (DNA): TGTGCCAGCAGTGATTCCACTCTTGGGGGTACCTATGGCTACACCTTC.

This clone appeared a few times. The V and J genes are TRBV6-1 and TRBJ2-1; TRBD2 matches at 13 bases. The CDR3 is 17 amino acids. CDR1 MNHNS and CDR2 SASEGT come from the germline V gene. Trimming cost V 3 bases and J 9 bases; bases outside gene matches: 11. Written as DNA, the CDR3 is TGTGCCAGCAGTGACCCCCCGGGACTAGCGGGATTGGGTGAGCAGTTCTTC. It is translated as CASSDPPGLAGLGEQFF.

The V and J genes are TRBV7-9 and TRBJ1-2; TRBD1 might be the D (5 bases). The CDR3 spans 13 residues. The germline V gene has CDR1 SEHNR and CDR2 FQNEAQ (reference sequence). V lost 5 bases and J 6 bases, leaving 13 bases between the germline ends. The DNA of the CDR3 is TGTGCCAGCAGCGCTGCAGGGAAAGATGGCTACACCTTC. It codes for CASSAAGKDGYTF.

This chain joins TRBV5-1 and TRBJ2-1, with D maybe TRBD1 (5 bases). This CDR3 spans 16 amino acids. Germline lookup yields CDR1 SGHRS and CDR2 YFSETQ. V was clipped by 6 bases and J by 0 bases, with 16 bases between them. CDR3 protein: CASTPGRGLSYNEQFF. The CDR3 DNA is TGCGCCAGCACCCCAGGGCGTGGCCTCTCCTACAATGAGCAGTTCTTC.

The chain has TRBV28 and TRBJ2-3, with D maybe TRBD1 (6 bases). CDR1 is MDHEN and CDR2 is SYDVKM in the germline V gene. V was shortened by 4 bases and J by 7 bases, with 12 bases between the two germline ends. The CDR3 runs to 13 residues. This CDR3 reads CASSSPGAHTQYF. The CDR3 bases are TGTGCCAGCAGTTCCCCAGGGGCCCATACGCAGTATTTT.

The V and J genes are TRBV5-1 and TRBJ2-5; D possibly matches TRBD1 or TRBD2 (5 bases each). Looked up from germline, CDR1 is SGHRS and CDR2 is YFSETQ. V was pared by 0 bases and J by 3 bases, with 9 bases between. The CDR3 consists of 14 residues. The CDR3: CASSLGQTKETQYF. CDR3 in DNA: TGCGCCAGCAGCTTGGGACAGACTAAAGAGACCCAGTACTTC.

The count of this clone is one. The rearrangement joins TRBV27 to TRBJ2-3; 14 bases line up with TRBD2. Trimming took 6 bases from V and 6 from J; bases not matched to a gene: 5. The CDR3 is 15 amino acids. Germline lookup yields CDR1 MNHEY and CDR2 SMNVEV (reference sequence). For the CDR3, the DNA is TGTGCCAGCAGCTGGACTAGCGGGAGGCCCGATACGCAGTATTTT. The encoded protein is CASSWTSGRPDTQYF.

V is TRBV13 and J is TRBJ2-1, with 7 bases lining up with TRBD2. Germline V lookup: CDR1 PRHDT, CDR2 FYEKMQ (reference sequence). The CDR3 contains 14 residues. V trimming: 3 bases; J trimming: 8 bases; junction bases outside the gene matches: 7. For the CDR3, the DNA is TGTGCCAGCAGCTTGGTGGGAGGGCAGGATGAGCAGTTCTTC. Translation: CASSLVGGQDEQFF.

This chain uses TRBV19 with TRBJ1-2; D uncertain. From germline, CDR1 is LNHDA and CDR2 SQIVND (reference sequence). The CDR3 loop spans 14 amino acids. V was cut by 3 bases and J by 1 base, with 9 bases left in between. CDR3 in DNA: TGTGCCAGTAGTATCGATCTACTTAACTATGGCTACACCTTC. This translates into CASSIDLLNYGYTF.

In its sample, this clone was seen once. This chain uses TRBV9 with TRBJ1-3; the D gene is possibly TRBD1 (6 bases). The CDR3 is 19 residues long. Germline assignment: CDR1 SGDLS and CDR2 YYNGEE. Trimming left V 0 bases short and J 4 bases short, with 23 bases between. The CDR3 DNA reads TGTGCCAGCAGCGTAGACCCCCTAAGGACAGTACTTAAAGGAAACACCATATATTTT. Protein: CASSVDPLRTVLKGNTIYF.